This record looks at one TCR beta chain sequence and its context. The table came from immunoSEQ multiplex PCR; TCRdb's copy has only in-frame clones and leaves some out. The table records more than 95,000 clones, roughly 90% of them present only once. In germline, CDR1 is LNHDA, CDR2 SQIVND (reference sequence). With 0 bases removed from V and 0 bases from J, the gap between germline ends came to 6 bases. The CDR3 is 14 residues long. The data originate from a study of blood T cell repertoires in COVID-19. Study summary: COVID-19 samples collected from the United States, Italy and Spain covered acute and convalescent phases.

The receptor's source is a human donor in a cohort sampled during active COVID-19. V gene TRBV19 combines with J gene TRBJ2-7; D unresolved. The material sequenced was peripheral blood. As DNA, the CDR3 is TGTGCCAGTAGTATAGATCACACCTCCTACGAGCAGTACTTC. Translated: CASSIDHTSYEQYF. Full variable domain (missing parts from reference TRBV19 and TRBJ2-7): DGGITQSPKYLFRKEGQNVTLSCEQNLNHDAMYWYRQDPGQGLRLIYYSQIVNDFQKGDIAEGYSVSREKKESFPLTVTSAQKNPTAFYLCASSIDHTSYEQYFGPGTRLTVT.